This section outlines one T cell receptor beta chain sequence together with its context. The CDR3 is 12 residues long. Per the germline V gene, CDR1 is SGHDN and CDR2 is FVKESK. Generated by immunoSEQ multiplex PCR, the TCRdb table keeps only in-frame clones and is missing some. In the table there are some 50,000 clones, about 90% of which are singletons. The sample is drawn from a study of OX40 agonist ivuxolimab in advanced cancers. The specimen comprised CD4+ or CD8+ T cells sorted from blood, sampled in a trial of the OX40 agonist ivuxolimab. This rearrangement joins TRBV14 to TRBJ2-5; D is uncertain. Near its end, the DNA agrees better with TRBJ2-7, so the J call may be wrong. The TCR originated in an adult with an advanced solid tumor such as melanoma, head and neck, liver or kidney cancer. CDR3 in amino acids: CASSPIPGEQYF. In nucleotides, the CDR3 is TGTGCCAGCAGCCCCATACCGGGCGAGCAGTACTTC.